This TCR beta chain was recorded in a study of blood T cell repertoires in COVID-19. The overall study: Both acute and convalescent COVID-19 samples were obtained from the United States, Italy and Spain. The analysed material was cDNA or gDNA that came from T cells, B-cell-depleted T cells, or PBMCs.

Original processing notes: Amplification of reference gene primers was used by the study to estimate nucleated cell counts. Clones were read by immunoSEQ multiplex PCR, and TCRdb kept only the in-frame ones, dropping some. V and J calls and clone size are given by that table; D and trimming were obtained from the DNA. The sample lists roughly 100,000 clones; 85% to 90% were seen once. V was trimmed by 0 bases and J by 2 bases, leaving 15 bases between them. This CDR3 comprises 17 residues. From germline, CDR1 is SGHTA and CDR2 FQGNSA. This TCR came from a human donor in a cohort sampled during active COVID-19. Sequencing used peripheral blood. This sequence joins TRBV7-2 and TRBJ2-3; the D gene is possibly TRBD2 (5 bases). This CDR3 reads CASSLAVGGPSTDTQYF. DNA of the CDR3: TGTGCCAGCAGCTTAGCGGTGGGCGGGCCTTCCACAGATACGCAGTATTTT.